This TCR beta chain was recorded in a study of vaccination effects on CD4 cells after COVID-19. The ViraFEST assay expanded antigen-specific CD4+ T cells with viral peptide pools before sequencing. Once cultured for 10 days, the cells underwent separation to obtain CD4+ T cells. Of the BNT162b2 and mRNA-1273 vaccines, participants received two doses of one or the other. Each vaccine recipient was nucleocapsid antibody negative and had no prior SARS-CoV-2 infection. PBMC were cultured at about 1.9 million per well with roughly 9.7 IU/ml IL-2 and 7.5 to 10 ug/ml peptides. Fresh IL-2-containing medium replaced half the medium on days 3 and 7. Notes on the study in general: Few convalescent patients and no early post-infection timepoints were included in the study.

Sequenced by immunoSEQ multiplex PCR; TCRdb stores in-frame clones only, minus some. The sample has under 25,000 clones; 75% to 85% are singletons. In its sample, this clone was seen a few times. The antigen is unknown. The CDR3 has 13 residues. The germline V and J ends were trimmed by 3 bases and 6 bases, with 9 bases remaining between them. This clonotype was obtained from a human donor who received a COVID-19 vaccine. Some clones in this sample may be carry-over from other donors' samples. This chain links TRBV12-3 or TRBV12-4 with TRBJ2-1; D not certain. The sequencing here drew on CD4+ T cells from PBMCs cultured with SARS-CoV-2 spike peptides, taken after COVID-19 vaccination. The CDR3 region is CASSLSEVNEQFF. In DNA form, the CDR3 reads TGTGCCAGCAGTTTGAGTGAGGTCAATGAGCAGTTCTTC.